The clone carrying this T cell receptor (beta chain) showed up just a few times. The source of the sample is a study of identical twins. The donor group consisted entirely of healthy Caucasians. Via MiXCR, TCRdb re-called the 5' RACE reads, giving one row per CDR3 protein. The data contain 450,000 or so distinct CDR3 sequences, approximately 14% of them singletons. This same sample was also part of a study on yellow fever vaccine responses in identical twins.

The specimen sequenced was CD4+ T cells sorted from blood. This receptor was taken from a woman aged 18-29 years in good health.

CDR3 sequence (DNA): TGCGCCAGCAGCACACAGGGAAACAATGAGCAGTTCTTC. This translates into CASSTQGNNEQFF. V usage is TRBV5-1 and J usage is TRBJ2-1; the D gene is possibly TRBD1 (6 bases). Germline loops: CDR1 SGHRS, CDR2 YFSETQ. The CDR3 has 13 residues. V lost 4 bases and J 5 bases, leaving 10 bases between the germline ends. Based on the CDR3 plus reference TRBV5-1 and TRBJ2-1, the full variable domain is KAGVTQTPRYLIKTRGQQVTLSCSPISGHRSVSWYQQTPGQGLQFLFEYFSETQRNKGNFPGRFSGRQFSNSRSEMNVSTLELGDSALYLCASSTQGNNEQFFGPGTRLTVL.